The next 10 T cell receptor beta chains were all read from a single sample in a study of cytomegalovirus exposure and HLA in healthy donors. PCR employed 60 Vbeta and 13 Jbeta primers. Clones were read by immunoSEQ multiplex PCR, and TCRdb kept only the in-frame ones, dropping some. This sample has some 160,000 clones, with around 80% found just once. The sequencing sample was made of PBMCs. All receptors come from a man between 35 and 55 years old in good health and CMV-seronegative.

The chain joins TRBV5-1 to TRBJ2-7; 8 bases match TRBD1. CDR1 and CDR2 from the germline V gene are SGHRS and YFSETQ. This CDR3 region has 13 residues. The V segment lost 1 base and the J segment 5 bases; nucleotides outside the gene matches: 2. CDR3 loop: CASSLWTGNEQYF. The CDR3 region has the DNA TGCGCCAGCAGCTTGTGGACAGGGAACGAGCAGTACTTC.

The genes are TRBV7-9 and TRBJ2-5; 8 positions match TRBD1. The CDR3 consists of 14 residues. V shed 5 bases, J shed 5 bases, and the junction held 7 bases outside the gene matches. Germline V gene sequence: CDR1 SEHNR, CDR2 FQNEAQ (reference sequence). CDR3 DNA: TGTGCCAGCAGCGACAGGGGTTCAGGGGAGACCCAGTACTTC. Its translation: CASSDRGSGETQYF. The full variable domain, in which reference TRBV7-9 and TRBJ2-5 provide the parts outside the CDR3, is DTGVSQNPRHKITKRGQNVTFRCDPISEHNRLYWYRQTLGQGPEFLTYFQNEAQLEKSRLLSDRFSAERPKGSFSTLEIQRTEQGDSAMYLCASSDRGSGETQYFGPGTRLLVL.

This clone was detected only a few times. The chain carries TRBV4-1 and TRBJ2-5; D ambiguous. V lost 1 base and J lost 1, with 7 bases in between. This CDR3 comprises 14 residues. Germline V gives CDR1 MGHRA, CDR2 YSYEKL. CDR3 nucleotides: TGCGCCAGCAGCCAAGGGTCTATCCAAGAGACCCAGTACTTC. This gives the protein CASSQGSIQETQYF.

The chain links TRBV7-2 to TRBJ2-7, with TRBD1 matching over 7 bases. Trimming removed 1 base from V and 4 bases from J; junction bases left unmatched: 4. Germline V gene sequence: CDR1 SGHTA, CDR2 FQGNSA. This CDR3 has 14 amino acids. The CDR3 coding sequence is TGTGCCAGCAGCTTAGGACAGGGTTTGTACGAGCAGTACTTC. Protein: CASSLGQGLYEQYF.

This clone was seen a few times. The chain couples TRBV11-3 to TRBJ1-4; D uncertain. CDR1 and CDR2 (germline): SGHNT, YENEEA. V dropped 5 bases and J dropped 4 bases, with 14 bases sitting between them. The CDR3 totals 15 residues. CDR3 protein: CASSARGAGNEKLFF. In DNA, the CDR3 is TGTGCCAGCAGCGCCCGTGGAGCCGGTAATGAAAAACTGTTTTTT.

V gene TRBV18 combines with J gene TRBJ2-6; the match to TRBD1 covers 7 bases. The trim removed 6 bases at V and 0 bases at J, leaving 11 bases unmatched. CDR1 KGHSH and CDR2 LQKENI come from the germline V gene. This CDR3 is built from 18 residues. CDR3 in DNA: TGTGCCAGCTCCCCTCAGGACAGGCTTCGCTCTGGGGCCAACGTCCTGACTTTC. Its translation is CASSPQDRLRSGANVLTF.

The V gene is TRBV6-1, the J gene TRBJ2-3; 9 nucleotides align to TRBD2. V lost 2 bases to trimming and J lost 1 base; unmatched junction nucleotides: 4. Per the germline V gene, CDR1 is MNHNS and CDR2 is SASEGT. This CDR3 is 16 amino acids long. CDR3 amino acids: CASSELRTSGTDTQYF. CDR3 nucleotides: TGTGCCAGCAGTGAACTAAGGACTAGCGGCACAGATACGCAGTATTTT.

The chain has TRBV5-1 and TRBJ1-2; TRBD1 matches at 12 bases. In germline, CDR1 is SGHRS, CDR2 YFSETQ. The CDR3 runs 16 residues. V dropped 0 bases and J dropped 5; count of bases not matched to a gene: 5. The CDR3 loop reads CASSLARGQGAYGYTF. DNA for the CDR3: TGCGCCAGCAGCTTGGCACGGGGACAGGGGGCATATGGCTACACCTTC.

The chain couples TRBV19 to TRBJ1-1, with 7 bases aligning to TRBD1. Germline loops: CDR1 LNHDA, CDR2 SQIVND (reference sequence). There are 16 residues in the CDR3. The trim removed 4 bases at V and 6 bases at J, leaving 14 bases unmatched. Here the CDR3 DNA reads TGTGCCAGTAGTAGAGGGGGCCATATGGGAAACGCTGAAGCTTTCTTT. Translated, it gives CASSRGGHMGNAEAFF.

V is TRBV14 and J is TRBJ1-1, with D possibly being TRBD1 (5 bases). This CDR3 is 15 amino acids long. Germline values: CDR1 SGHDN, CDR2 FVKESK. V gave up 2 bases and J gave up 2 bases, with 12 bases separating them. DNA of the CDR3: TGTGCCAGCAGCCAACTACGCCAGGGTAACACTGAAGCTTTCTTT. Encoded protein: CASSQLRQGNTEAFF.